Described below is a single T cell receptor beta chain sequence and its context. Its target is not known. In every case, the donor was a healthy Caucasian. Template switching added a universal primer site; cDNA carried unique molecular identifiers. Each CDR3 protein is one row after TCRdb ran MiXCR on the 5' RACE reads. The repertoire has about 520,000 distinct CDR3 sequences, 20% to 25% of them found once; the top ten carry about 0.93%. This specimen belongs to a study of identical twins. CDR3 length equals 13 residues. Deletions cut 4 bases from V and 0 bases from J, with 7 bases between. Germline CDR1 SQVTM, CDR2 ANQGSEA. The study's findings and limits: The abundant beta clonotypes from cord blood had fewer insertions, and memory repertoires had none of this.

These data were also filed under a second study, of T cells expressing NK-cell markers. That investigation notes: Among the experiments, several used an anti-gamma-delta TCR antibody to restrict sorting to alpha-beta TCR T cells.

The source material was CD4+ T cells sorted from blood. This TCR was recovered from a woman between 18 and 29 years old in good health. V and J are TRBV29-1 and TRBJ2-1; TRBD1 might be the D (5 bases). The CDR3 sequence is CSVAGNSYNEQFF. The CDR3 nucleotides read TGCAGCGTTGCAGGGAACTCCTACAATGAGCAGTTCTTC.